This is a list of T cell receptor beta chains from one sample in a study of response to subunit inactivated influenza vaccine. TCRdb re-called the RT-PCR reads with MiXCR, one entry per CDR3 protein. Of about 580,000 distinct CDR3 sequences in the sample, 14% were seen once. The sample in question was PBMCs from blood, obtained about 11 days after vaccination. The receptors stem from a man aged 45-65 years who received an inactivated influenza vaccine. CDR3s leave out the opening cysteine and the closing phenylalanine or tryptophan. The size entry is marked missing in some rows and otherwise reads once, few, many or a size class.

size	J	V	CDR3
few	TRBJ2-7	TRBV7-2	ASSPTDRAYEQY
few	TRBJ2-2	TRBV7-9	ASSPLGGVNTGELF
few	TRBJ2-5	TRBV3-1	ASSPGTQGLETQY
few	TRBJ2-3	TRBV28	ASNLGFSTDTQY
NA	TRBJ2-1	TRBV15	ATSRPDRGENEQF
NA	TRBJ2-1	TRBV9	ASSVQQGHNEQF
few	TRBJ1-1	TRBV2	ASTWTGTNTEAF
NA	TRBJ2-1	TRBV6-2/TRBV6-3	ASSHGVDEQF
many	TRBJ1-1	TRBV5-5	ASSLEARDTEAF
few	TRBJ2-1	TRBV20-1	SARPLALGDEQF
many	TRBJ2-1	TRBV20-1	SARPIAGAYNEQF
few	TRBJ2-5	TRBV10-2	ASTHARDRGQETQY
NA	TRBJ2-7	TRBV6-5	ASSWRTYSYEQY
few	TRBJ2-7	TRBV20-1	SASRSSGSREQY
once	TRBJ2-7	TRBV2	ASNPDRGQVEQY
few	TRBJ1-1	TRBV2	ASSKQGYGTEAF
NA	TRBJ1-3	TRBV5-1	ASSGRQGDTIY
many	TRBJ2-7	TRBV6-5	ASSYWGNSLGEQY
NA	TRBJ2-7	TRBV20-1	SASPSSGRAGYEQY
few	TRBJ1-5	TRBV12-3/TRBV12-4	ASSLVGFSNQPQH
many	TRBJ2-6	TRBV4-2	ASSQEGSGANVLT
NA	TRBJ1-5	TRBV7-2	ASSFSEQPQH
many	TRBJ2-7	TRBV7-2	ASSPSGGSSYEQY
many	TRBJ1-2	TRBV11-2	ASSSGGQGSGYGYT
few	TRBJ1-6	TRBV6-1	ASRRDPFYSPLH
few	TRBJ2-2	TRBV20-1	SARDGGYTGELF
NA	TRBJ1-2	TRBV5-1	ASSLGNAGTPLGGYT
NA	TRBJ2-3	TRBV13	ASSSFGGANTQY
NA	TRBJ2-3	TRBV6-2/TRBV6-3	ASSYVGGTQY
NA	TRBJ1-4	TRBV5-1	ASSLTGTGGALEKLF
NA	TRBJ2-3	TRBV5-1	ASSPGTGFSTDTQY
NA	TRBJ2-3	TRBV5-1	ASSPRAADTQY
NA	TRBJ2-1	TRBV30	AWMIRAYNEQF
NA	TRBJ2-7	TRBV7-8	ASSLFGRSYEQY
NA	TRBJ2-2	TRBV15	ATRGYRNTGELF
few	TRBJ1-2	TRBV7-2	ASSLVTGINYGYT
few	TRBJ2-7	TRBV12-3/TRBV12-4	ASRARDSYEQY
few	TRBJ2-3	TRBV3-1	ASSSRDGDTDTQY
NA	TRBJ2-5	TRBV12-3/TRBV12-4	ASSPWVETQY
NA	TRBJ2-1	TRBV20-1	SATGSVIDEQF
few	TRBJ2-1	TRBV5-6	ASSLFGDVEQF
few	TRBJ2-5	TRBV29-1	SVQNRGVGETQY
NA	TRBJ2-5	TRBV10-3	AISEWAAQETQY
many	TRBJ2-2	TRBV11-2	ASSWTSGNTGELF
NA	TRBJ2-5	TRBV5-6	ASSQQGVKETQY
NA	TRBJ2-2	TRBV10-3	AISGTSGQNTGELF
many	TRBJ1-3	TRBV29-1	SVERTFSGNTIY
once	TRBJ2-1	TRBV7-2	ASSSSLSGRGDEQF
NA	TRBJ2-2	TRBV10-3	AISETSGDTGELF
few	TRBJ2-2	TRBV7-6	AIPLAGGTNTGELF
NA	TRBJ1-5	TRBV20-1	SAILGTGGMSNQPQH
few	TRBJ1-1	TRBV11-2	ASSLSDSTEAF
NA	TRBJ1-1	TRBV9	ASIPLDGGHTEAF
NA	TRBJ2-7	TRBV28	ASSAHDRGEQY
NA	TRBJ2-7	TRBV7-9	ATGDASYEQY